The 9 T cell receptor beta chains below all came from one sample that was sequenced in a study of T cell changes during pregnancy in multiple sclerosis. TCRdb's copy holds only in-frame clones and misses some; the assay was immunoSEQ multiplex PCR. The data hold tens of thousands of clones, with approximately 85% observed a single time. The material was peripheral blood, obtained in the first trimester of pregnancy. These receptors originate from a female donor with multiple sclerosis, enrolled in a pregnancy study.

J is TRBJ1-3 and V is TRBV30, with 7 positions matching TRBD1. This CDR3 has 15 amino acids. Trimming removed 3 bases from V and 4 bases from J; junction bases left unmatched: 9. The germline V gene has CDR1 GTSNPN and CDR2 SVGIG (reference sequence). CDR3 in DNA: TGTGCCTGGAGAAGGGGACAGAGAGGAGGAAACACCATATATTTT. It yields the protein CAWRRGQRGGNTIYF.

The chain uses TRBV9 and TRBJ2-7; D may be TRBD1 (5 bases). CDR3 length: 16 amino acids. Germline V gives CDR1 SGDLS, CDR2 YYNGEE. V was pared by 1 base and J by 3 bases, with 17 bases between. CDR3 nucleotides: TGTGCCAGCAGCGTAAATGTTTGGGCAGGGTGCTACGAGCAGTACTTC. The encoded protein is CASSVNVWAGCYEQYF.

V gene TRBV5-1 combines with J gene TRBJ2-1; TRBD2 agrees at 8 bases. V was clipped by 1 base and J by 9 bases; unmatched bases: 9. This CDR3 has 15 residues. Per germline, CDR1 SGHRS and CDR2 YFSETQ. The DNA for the CDR3 is TGCGCCAGCAGCTTGACACCGGGACTAGTCACTGAGCAGTTCTTC. Protein sequence: CASSLTPGLVTEQFF.

The chain recombines TRBV28 with TRBJ2-7, with 8 positions matching TRBD1. The trim removed 6 bases at V and 7 bases at J, leaving 14 bases unmatched. The CDR3 has 15 residues. CDR1 and CDR2 from the germline V gene are MDHEN and SYDVKM. The CDR3 loop reads CASRPRRTGGWEQYF. For the CDR3, the DNA is TGTGCCAGCAGACCCAGGAGAACAGGGGGTTGGGAGCAGTACTTC.

The CDR3 spells CASSEGAGRAISYEQYF. In DNA, the CDR3 is TGTGCCAGTAGTGAGGGGGCGGGACGGGCCATTTCCTACGAGCAGTACTTC. The gene calls are TRBV19 and TRBJ2-7; TRBD1 might be the D (7 bases). V dropped 5 bases and J dropped 1 base, with 21 bases sitting between them. Germline CDR1 is LNHDA and CDR2 is SQIVND (reference sequence). This CDR3 is built from 17 residues.

The J gene is TRBJ2-3, the V gene TRBV6-1; TRBD2 aligns across 13 bases. Germline trimming cut 8 bases from V and 3 bases from J; bases unmatched to any gene: 5. The CDR3 loop spans 15 amino acids. CDR1 is MNHNS and CDR2 is SASEGT in the germline V gene. CDR3 sequence reads: CASGGTSGMTDTQYF. As DNA, the CDR3 is TGTGCCAGCGGGGGGACTAGCGGGATGACAGATACGCAGTATTTT.

This clone was observed a few times. The V call is TRBV9, the J call TRBJ1-3, with D possibly being TRBD1 (5 bases). The germline V and J ends were trimmed by 0 bases and 6 bases, with 10 bases remaining between them. This CDR3 contains 14 residues. The germline V gene encodes CDR1 SGDLS and CDR2 YYNGEE. Written as DNA, the CDR3 is TGTGCCAGCAGCGTAGGGGGACTGGAAAACACCATATATTTT. It translates to CASSVGGLENTIYF.

V and J are TRBV4-2 and TRBJ2-7, with 7 bases identical to TRBD2. V shed 4 bases, J shed 0 bases, and the junction held 6 bases outside the gene matches. Germline CDR1 and CDR2: LGHNA and YNFKEQ. CDR3 length: 15 amino acids. CDR3 nucleotide sequence: TGTGCCAGCAGCCCCTCTGGCGGGAGCTCCTACGAGCAGTACTTC. Its translation is CASSPSGGSSYEQYF.

For this clone: The same CDR3 arises from other DNA sequences in this sample as well. CDR3 DNA: TGTGCCAGCAGCGTAGGTGGGAGCTCCTACGAGCAGTACTTC. Residues: CASSVGGSSYEQYF. The J gene is TRBJ2-7, the V gene TRBV9, with TRBD2 as a possible D gene (5 bases). Germline CDR1 is SGDLS and CDR2 is YYNGEE. Between the trimmed V and J ends, which lost 0 bases and 0 bases, there was a span of 7 bases. CDR3 length equals 14 residues.